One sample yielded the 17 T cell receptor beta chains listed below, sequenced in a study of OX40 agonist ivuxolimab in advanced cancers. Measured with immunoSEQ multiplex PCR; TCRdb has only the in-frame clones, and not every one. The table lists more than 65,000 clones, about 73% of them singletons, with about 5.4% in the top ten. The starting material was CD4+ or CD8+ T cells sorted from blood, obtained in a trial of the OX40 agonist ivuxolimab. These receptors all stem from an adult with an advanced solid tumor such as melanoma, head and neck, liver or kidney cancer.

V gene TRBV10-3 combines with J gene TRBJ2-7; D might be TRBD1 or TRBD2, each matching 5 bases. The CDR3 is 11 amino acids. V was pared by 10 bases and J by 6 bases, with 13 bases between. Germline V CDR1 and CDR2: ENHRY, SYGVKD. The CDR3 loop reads CATGAALEQYF. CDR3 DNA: TGTGCCACCGGGGCCGCCCTCGAGCAGTACTTC.

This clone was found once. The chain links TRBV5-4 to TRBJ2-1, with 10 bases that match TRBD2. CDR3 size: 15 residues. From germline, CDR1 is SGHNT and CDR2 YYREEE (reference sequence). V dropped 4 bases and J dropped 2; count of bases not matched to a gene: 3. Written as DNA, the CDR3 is TGTGCCAGCAGCCTCACTAGCGGGACCTACAATGAGCAGTTCTTC. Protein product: CASSLTSGTYNEQFF.

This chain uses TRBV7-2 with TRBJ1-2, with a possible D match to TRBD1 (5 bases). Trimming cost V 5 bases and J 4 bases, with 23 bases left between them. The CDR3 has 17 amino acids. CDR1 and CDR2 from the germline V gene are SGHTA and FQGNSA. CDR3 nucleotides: TGTGCCAGCAGCCCAAACCCATCGGGACGGTTCTCCTATGGCTACACCTTC. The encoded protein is CASSPNPSGRFSYGYTF.

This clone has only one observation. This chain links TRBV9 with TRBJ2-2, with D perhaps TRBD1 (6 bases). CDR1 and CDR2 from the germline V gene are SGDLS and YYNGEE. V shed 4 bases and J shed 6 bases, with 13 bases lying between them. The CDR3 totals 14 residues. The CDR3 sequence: CASSPDHRAGELFF. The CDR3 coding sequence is TGTGCCAGCAGCCCGGACCACAGGGCCGGGGAGCTGTTTTTT. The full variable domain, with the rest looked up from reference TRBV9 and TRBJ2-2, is DSGVTQTPKHLITATGQRVTLRCSPRSGDLSVYWYQQSLDQGLQFLIQYYNGEERAKGNILERFSAQQFPDLHSELNLSSLELGDSALYFCASSPDHRAGELFFGEGSRLTVL.

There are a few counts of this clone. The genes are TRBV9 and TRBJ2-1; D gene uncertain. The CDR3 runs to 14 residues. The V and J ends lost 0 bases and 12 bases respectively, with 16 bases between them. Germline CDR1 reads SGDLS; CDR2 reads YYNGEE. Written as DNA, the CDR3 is TGTGCCAGCAGCGTAGGAGGCAGCAGAGTATTGCAGTTCTTC. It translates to CASSVGGSRVLQFF.

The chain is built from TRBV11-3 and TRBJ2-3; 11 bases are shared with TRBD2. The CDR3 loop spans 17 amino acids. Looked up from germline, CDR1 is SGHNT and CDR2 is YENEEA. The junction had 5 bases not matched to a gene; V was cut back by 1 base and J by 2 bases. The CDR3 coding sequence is TGTGCCAGCAGCTTAGGGCTAGCGGGAGGCCACACAGATACGCAGTATTTT. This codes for CASSLGLAGGHTDTQYF.

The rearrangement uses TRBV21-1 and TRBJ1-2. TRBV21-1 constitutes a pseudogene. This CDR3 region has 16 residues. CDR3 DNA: TGTGCCAGCAGCAAGGCCCCGGGGGCCGCTGGGGGTGGCTACACCTTC. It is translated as CASSKAPGAAGGGYTF.

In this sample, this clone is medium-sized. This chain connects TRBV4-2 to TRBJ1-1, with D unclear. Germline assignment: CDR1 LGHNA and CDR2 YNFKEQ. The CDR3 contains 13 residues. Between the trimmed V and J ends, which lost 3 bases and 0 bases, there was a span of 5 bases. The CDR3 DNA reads TGTGCCAGCAGCCATGACCTGAACACTGAAGCTTTCTTT. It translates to CASSHDLNTEAFF.

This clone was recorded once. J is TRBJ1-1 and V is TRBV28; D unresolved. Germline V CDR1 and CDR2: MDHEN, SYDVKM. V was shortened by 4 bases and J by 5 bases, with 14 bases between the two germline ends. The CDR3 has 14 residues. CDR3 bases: TGTGCCAGCAGTTCCTGGTTCGGTGAGACTGAAGCTTTCTTT. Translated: CASSSWFGETEAFF.

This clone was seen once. The CDR3 sequence is CASSRGLAGTSYEQYF. CDR3 DNA sequence: TGTGCCAGCAGCCGGGGACTAGCGGGAACTTCCTACGAGCAGTACTTC. The chain combines TRBV7-2 with TRBJ2-7; 13 nucleotides align to TRBD2. The germline CDR1 and CDR2 sequences are SGHTA and FQGNSA. V lost 5 bases, J lost 1 base, and 5 bases stayed unmatched. The CDR3 sequence is 16 residues long.

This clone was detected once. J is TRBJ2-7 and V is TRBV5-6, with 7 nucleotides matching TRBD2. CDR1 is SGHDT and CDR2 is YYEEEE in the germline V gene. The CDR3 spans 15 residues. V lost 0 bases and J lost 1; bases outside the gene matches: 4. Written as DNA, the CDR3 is TGTGCCAGCAGCTTGGGGGCTAGCGGATCCTACGAGCAGTACTTC. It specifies CASSLGASGSYEQYF.

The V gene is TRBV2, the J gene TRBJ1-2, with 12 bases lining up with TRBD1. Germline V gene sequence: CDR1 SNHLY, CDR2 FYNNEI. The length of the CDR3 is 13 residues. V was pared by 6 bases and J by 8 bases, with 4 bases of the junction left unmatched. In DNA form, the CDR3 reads TGTGCCAGCAGGGTTGGGACAGGGGGCGGCTACACCTTC. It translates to CASRVGTGGGYTF.

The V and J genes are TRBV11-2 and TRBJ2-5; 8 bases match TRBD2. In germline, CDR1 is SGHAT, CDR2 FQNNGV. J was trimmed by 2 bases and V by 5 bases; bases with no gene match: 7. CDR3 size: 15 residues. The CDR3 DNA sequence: TGTGCCAGCAGCCCAAGCGGGGGAGGACAAGAGACCCAGTACTTC. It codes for CASSPSGGGQETQYF.

Here the CDR3 reads CASKAGGWEQFF. The DNA of the CDR3 is TGTGCCAGCAAGGCGGGAGGGTGGGAGCAGTTCTTC. The chain recombines TRBV7-2 with TRBJ2-1; 9 bases agree with TRBD2. V lost 7 bases, J lost 10 bases, and 5 bases stayed unmatched. This CDR3 comprises 12 residues. Germline V gene sequence: CDR1 SGHTA, CDR2 FQGNSA.

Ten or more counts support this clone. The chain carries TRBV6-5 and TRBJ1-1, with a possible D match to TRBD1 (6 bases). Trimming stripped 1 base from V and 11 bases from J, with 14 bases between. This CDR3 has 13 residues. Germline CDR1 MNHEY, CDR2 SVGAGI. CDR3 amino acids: CASSYWLGQGAFF. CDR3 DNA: TGTGCCAGCAGTTACTGGCTAGGGCAGGGGGCTTTCTTT.

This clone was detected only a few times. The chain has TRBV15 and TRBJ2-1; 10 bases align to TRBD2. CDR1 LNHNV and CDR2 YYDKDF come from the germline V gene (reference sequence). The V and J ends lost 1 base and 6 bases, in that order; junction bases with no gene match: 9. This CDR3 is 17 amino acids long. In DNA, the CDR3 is TGTGCCACCAGCAGAGGCCGGGGACTAGCGACAGGCAATGAGCAGTTCTTC. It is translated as CATSRGRGLATGNEQFF.

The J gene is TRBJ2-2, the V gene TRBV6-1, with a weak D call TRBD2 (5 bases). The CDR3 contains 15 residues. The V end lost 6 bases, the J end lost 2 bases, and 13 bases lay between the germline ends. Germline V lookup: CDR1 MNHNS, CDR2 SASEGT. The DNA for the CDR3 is TGTGCCAGCAGGTCAACGAGCGGAAACACCGGGGAGCTGTTTTTT. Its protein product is CASRSTSGNTGELFF.